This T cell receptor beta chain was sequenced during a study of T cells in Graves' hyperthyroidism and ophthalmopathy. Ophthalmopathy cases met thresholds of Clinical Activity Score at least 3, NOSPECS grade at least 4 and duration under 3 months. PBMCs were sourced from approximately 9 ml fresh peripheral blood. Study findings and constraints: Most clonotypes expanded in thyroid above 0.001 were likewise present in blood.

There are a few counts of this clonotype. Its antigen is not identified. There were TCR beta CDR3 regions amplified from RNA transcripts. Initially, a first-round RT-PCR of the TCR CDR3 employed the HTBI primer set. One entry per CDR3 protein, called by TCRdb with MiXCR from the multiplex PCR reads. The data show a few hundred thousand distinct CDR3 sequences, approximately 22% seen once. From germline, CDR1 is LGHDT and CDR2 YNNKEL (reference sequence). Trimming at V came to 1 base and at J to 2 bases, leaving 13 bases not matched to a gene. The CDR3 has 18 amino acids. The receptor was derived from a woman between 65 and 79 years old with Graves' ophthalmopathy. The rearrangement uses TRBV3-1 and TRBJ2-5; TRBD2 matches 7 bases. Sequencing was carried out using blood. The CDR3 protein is CASSQGGRAQSYQETQYF. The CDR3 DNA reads TGTGCCAGCAGCCAAGGGGGGAGGGCCCAAAGTTATCAAGAGACCCAGTACTTC.